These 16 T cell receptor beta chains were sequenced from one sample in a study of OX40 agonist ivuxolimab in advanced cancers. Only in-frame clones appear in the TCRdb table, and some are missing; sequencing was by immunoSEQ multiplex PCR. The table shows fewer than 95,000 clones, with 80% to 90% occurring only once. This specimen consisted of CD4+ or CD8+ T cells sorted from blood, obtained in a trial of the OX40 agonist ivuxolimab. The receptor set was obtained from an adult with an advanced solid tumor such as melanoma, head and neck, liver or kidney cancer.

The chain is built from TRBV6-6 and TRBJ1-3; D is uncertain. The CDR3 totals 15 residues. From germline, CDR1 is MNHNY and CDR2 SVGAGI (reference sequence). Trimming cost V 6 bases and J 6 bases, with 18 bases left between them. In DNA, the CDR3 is TGTGCCAGCAGCCCCCGTTGGGGTATTGTAAACACCATATATTTT. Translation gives CASSPRWGIVNTIYF.

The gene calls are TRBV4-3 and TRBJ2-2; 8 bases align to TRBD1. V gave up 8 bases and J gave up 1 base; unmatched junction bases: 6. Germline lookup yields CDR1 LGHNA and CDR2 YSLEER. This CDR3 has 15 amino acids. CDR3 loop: CASGLDRENTGELFF. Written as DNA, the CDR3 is TGCGCCAGCGGCTTGGACAGGGAGAACACCGGGGAGCTGTTTTTT.

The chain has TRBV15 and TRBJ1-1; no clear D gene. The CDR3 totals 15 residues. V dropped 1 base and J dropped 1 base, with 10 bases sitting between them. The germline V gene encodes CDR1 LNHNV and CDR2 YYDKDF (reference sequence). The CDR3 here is CATSRVEVRNTEAFF. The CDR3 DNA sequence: TGTGCCACCAGCAGAGTCGAGGTGAGGAACACTGAAGCTTTCTTT.

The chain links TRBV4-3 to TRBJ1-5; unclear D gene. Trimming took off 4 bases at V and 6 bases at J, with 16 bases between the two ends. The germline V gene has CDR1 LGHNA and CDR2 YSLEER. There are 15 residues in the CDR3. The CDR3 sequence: CASSLQVEGSQPQHF. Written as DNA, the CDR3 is TGCGCCAGCAGCCTCCAGGTGGAGGGTAGTCAGCCCCAGCATTTT.

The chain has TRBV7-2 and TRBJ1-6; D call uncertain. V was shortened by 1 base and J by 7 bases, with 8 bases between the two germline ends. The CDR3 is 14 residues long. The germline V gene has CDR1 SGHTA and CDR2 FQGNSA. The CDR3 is CASSLVIQNSPLHF. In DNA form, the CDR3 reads TGTGCCAGCAGCTTAGTAATACAGAATTCACCCCTCCACTTT.

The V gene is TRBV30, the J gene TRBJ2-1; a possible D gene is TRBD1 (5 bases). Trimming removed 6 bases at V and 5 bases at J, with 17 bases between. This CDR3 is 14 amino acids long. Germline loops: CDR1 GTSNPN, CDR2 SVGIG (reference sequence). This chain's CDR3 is CACSLGVVNNEQFF. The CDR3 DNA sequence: TGTGCCTGCTCCCTAGGGGTGGTGAACAATGAGCAGTTCTTC.

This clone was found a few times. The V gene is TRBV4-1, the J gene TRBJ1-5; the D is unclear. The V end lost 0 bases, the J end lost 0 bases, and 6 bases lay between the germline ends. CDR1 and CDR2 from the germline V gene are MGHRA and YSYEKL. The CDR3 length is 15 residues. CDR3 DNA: TGCGCCAGCAGCCAAGACAGAAATAGCAATCAGCCCCAGCATTTT. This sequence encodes CASSQDRNSNQPQHF.

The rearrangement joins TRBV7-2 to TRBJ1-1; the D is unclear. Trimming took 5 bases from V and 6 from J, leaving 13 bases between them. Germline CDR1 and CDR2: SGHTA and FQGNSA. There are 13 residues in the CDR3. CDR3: CASSRPRSAEAFF. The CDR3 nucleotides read TGTGCCAGCAGCCGGCCTCGGAGTGCTGAAGCTTTCTTT. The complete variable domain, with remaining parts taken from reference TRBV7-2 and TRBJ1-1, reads GAGVSQSPSNKVTEKGKDVELRCDPISGHTALYWYRQSLGQGLEFLIYFQGNSAPDKSGLPSDRFSAERTGGSVSTLTIQRTQQEDSAVYLCASSRPRSAEAFFGQGTRLTVV.

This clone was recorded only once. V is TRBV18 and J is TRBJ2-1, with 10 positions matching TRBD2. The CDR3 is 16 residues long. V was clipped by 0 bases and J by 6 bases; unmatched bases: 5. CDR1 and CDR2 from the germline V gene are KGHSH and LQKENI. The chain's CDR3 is CASSPPSSGGGNEQFF. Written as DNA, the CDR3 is TGTGCCAGCTCACCACCATCTAGCGGGGGAGGCAATGAGCAGTTCTTC.

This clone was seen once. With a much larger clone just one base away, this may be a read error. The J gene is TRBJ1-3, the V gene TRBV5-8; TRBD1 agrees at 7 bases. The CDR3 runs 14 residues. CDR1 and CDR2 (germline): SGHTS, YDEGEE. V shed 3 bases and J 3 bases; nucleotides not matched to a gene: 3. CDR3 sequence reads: CASSSTGFGNTIYF. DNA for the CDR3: TGTGCCAGCAGCTCGACAGGGTTTGGAAACACCATATATTTT.

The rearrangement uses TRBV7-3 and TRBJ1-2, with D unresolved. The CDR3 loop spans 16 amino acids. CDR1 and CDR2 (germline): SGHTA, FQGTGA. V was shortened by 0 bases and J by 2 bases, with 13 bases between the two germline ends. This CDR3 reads CASSLTFTSSNYGYTF. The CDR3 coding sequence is TGTGCCAGCAGCTTAACGTTCACCTCTTCCAACTATGGCTACACCTTC.

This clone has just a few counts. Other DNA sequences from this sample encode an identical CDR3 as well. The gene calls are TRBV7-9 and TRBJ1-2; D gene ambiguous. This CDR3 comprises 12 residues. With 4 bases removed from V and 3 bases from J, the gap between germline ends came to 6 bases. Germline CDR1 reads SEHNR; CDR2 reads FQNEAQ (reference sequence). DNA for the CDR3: TGTGCCAGCAGCTCCGACTACTATGGCTACACCTTC. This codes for CASSSDYYGYTF.

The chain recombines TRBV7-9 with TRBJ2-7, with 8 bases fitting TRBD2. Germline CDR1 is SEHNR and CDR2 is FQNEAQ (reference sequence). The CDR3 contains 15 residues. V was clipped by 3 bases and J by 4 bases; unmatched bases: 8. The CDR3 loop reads CASSFSLRGGYEQYF. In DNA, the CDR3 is TGTGCCAGCAGCTTTTCCCTACGGGGGGGATACGAGCAGTACTTC.

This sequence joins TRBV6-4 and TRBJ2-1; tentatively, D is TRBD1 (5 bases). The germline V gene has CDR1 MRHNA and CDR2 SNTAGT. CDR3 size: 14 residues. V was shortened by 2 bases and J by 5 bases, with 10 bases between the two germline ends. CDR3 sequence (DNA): TGTGCCAGCAGTGACCTATTCAGGGACAATGAGCAGTTCTTC. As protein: CASSDLFRDNEQFF.

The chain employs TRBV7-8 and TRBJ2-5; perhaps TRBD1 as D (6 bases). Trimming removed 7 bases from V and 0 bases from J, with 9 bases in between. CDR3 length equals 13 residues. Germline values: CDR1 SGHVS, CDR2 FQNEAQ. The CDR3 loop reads CASKRDNQETQYF. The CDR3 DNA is TGTGCCAGCAAAAGGGACAACCAAGAGACCCAGTACTTC. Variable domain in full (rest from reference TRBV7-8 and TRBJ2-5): GAGVSQSPRYKVAKRGQDVALRCDPISGHVSLFWYQQALGQGPEFLTYFQNEAQLDKSGLPSDRFFAERPEGSVSTLKIQRTQQEDSAVYLCASKRDNQETQYFGPGTRLLVL.

The CDR3 protein is CASSDQAGGRTDTQYF. DNA of the CDR3: TGTGCCAGCAGTGATCAAGCCGGCGGGAGGACAGATACGCAGTATTTT. The chain employs TRBV6-1 and TRBJ2-3; 8 nucleotides match TRBD2. Germline CDR1 is MNHNS and CDR2 is SASEGT. V gave up 3 bases and J gave up 3 bases; unmatched junction bases: 8. This CDR3 has 16 amino acids.